These 9 T cell receptor beta chains were sequenced from one sample in a study of shared clonotypes between healthy human individuals. Sequencing used immunoSEQ multiplex PCR; TCRdb keeps in-frame clones, though not all of them. Of a few hundred thousand clones detected, 50% to 80% appear once; the ten largest clones hold 8.5% to 14%. The sequencing input was memory CD4+ T cells sorted from blood. Regarding subset: CD45RA-negative fraction. The receptors originated from a man aged 25 to 45 in good health.

The chain has TRBV28 and TRBJ2-7, with TRBD1 matching over 10 bases. V lost 4 bases and J lost 5; bases outside the gene matches: 2. This CDR3 is built from 13 residues. CDR1 is MDHEN and CDR2 is SYDVKM in the germline V gene. The CDR3 DNA reads TGTGCCAGCAGTTCCGGACAGGGGGACGAGCAGTACTTC. Its translation: CASSSGQGDEQYF.

This clone was seen a few times. The gene calls are TRBV2 and TRBJ2-3; D not resolved. The V end lost 3 bases, the J end lost 5 bases, and 6 bases lay between the germline ends. Looked up from germline, CDR1 is SNHLY and CDR2 is FYNNEI. The CDR3 totals 12 residues. CDR3 DNA sequence: TGTGCCAGCAGTGATTCAGTAGATACGCAGTATTTT. Translating it yields CASSDSVDTQYF.

This chain connects TRBV2 to TRBJ1-1; D gene ambiguous. The CDR3 loop spans 11 amino acids. Germline loops: CDR1 SNHLY, CDR2 FYNNEI. Trimming took 8 bases from V and 5 from J, leaving 9 bases between them. The CDR3 nucleotides are TGTGCCAGCCGGCGCGGAACTGAAGCTTTCTTT. Its protein is CASRRGTEAFF.

This clone was counted once. The rearrangement joins TRBV14 to TRBJ1-2; no definite D call. Trimming removed 4 bases from V and 4 bases from J, with 7 bases in between. CDR3 size: 12 residues. Germline lookup yields CDR1 SGHDN and CDR2 FVKESK. The CDR3 bases are TGTGCCAGCAGCCCCGGGGTCTATGGCTACACCTTC. This encodes CASSPGVYGYTF.

The J gene is TRBJ2-1, the V gene TRBV11-2, with 11 nucleotides matching TRBD2. The germline CDR1 and CDR2 sequences are SGHAT and FQNNGV. This CDR3 contains 15 residues. The J segment lost 7 bases and the V segment lost 3 bases, leaving 5 bases of the junction unmatched. The CDR3 DNA sequence: TGTGCCAGCAGCTTTAGCGGACTAGCGGGTAATGAGCAGTTCTTC. The encoded protein is CASSFSGLAGNEQFF. Together with reference TRBV11-2 and TRBJ2-1, the CDR3 gives the full variable domain: EAGVAQSPRYKIIEKRQSVAFWCNPISGHATLYWYQQILGQGPKLLIQFQNNGVVDDSQLPKDRFSAERLKGVDSTLKIQPAKLEDSAVYLCASSFSGLAGNEQFFGPGTRLTVL.

The chain combines TRBV29-1 with TRBJ2-7, with D perhaps TRBD2 (6 bases). Trimming cost V 2 bases and J 2 bases, with 16 bases left between them. This CDR3 spans 15 amino acids. Germline V gives CDR1 SQVTM, CDR2 ANQGSEA. For the CDR3, the DNA is TGCAGCGTTGAATTTGTGTCGGGAGAGACCTACGAGCAGTACTTC. This translates into CSVEFVSGETYEQYF.

Concerning this clone itself: At one end, the junction sequence differs from germline, possibly due to a read error. The V and J genes are TRBV19 and TRBJ1-1; 7 bases line up with TRBD1. This CDR3 spans 14 amino acids. Germline values: CDR1 LNHDA, CDR2 SQIVND (reference sequence). CDR3 protein: CVSSIQGGNTEAFF. CDR3 DNA: TGTGTCAGTAGTATCCAGGGGGGGAACACTGAAGCTTTCTTT.

This rearrangement joins TRBV28 to TRBJ1-5; no clear D. This CDR3 is 13 amino acids long. The V end lost 2 bases, the J end lost 5 bases, and 7 bases lay between the germline ends. Germline assignment: CDR1 MDHEN and CDR2 SYDVKM. In DNA form, the CDR3 reads TGTGCCAGCAGTTTAAGCACCGATCAGCCCCAGCATTTT. This codes for CASSLSTDQPQHF.

The chain carries TRBV27 and TRBJ2-7, with TRBD1 as a possible D gene (6 bases). Trimming removed 0 bases from V and 5 bases from J, with 14 bases in between. Germline-derived CDR1 and CDR2 are MNHEY and SMNVEV (reference sequence). This CDR3 is built from 15 residues. Written as DNA, the CDR3 is TGTGCCAGCAGTTTATCGAGGGCAGGGGTCGACGAGCAGTACTTC. Translated, it gives CASSLSRAGVDEQYF.